This T cell receptor beta chain was recovered during a study of T cells in Graves' hyperthyroidism and ophthalmopathy. In its sample, this clonotype was seen a few times. Aged 18 to 65, the patients had hyperthyroidism that was newly diagnosed and had lasted under 2 months. Per the germline V gene, CDR1 is SNHLY and CDR2 is FYNNEI. The CDR3 covers 13 residues. The V and J ends lost 6 bases and 5 bases respectively, with 13 bases between them. Using RNA transcripts as the source, TCR beta CDR3 regions were amplified. First-round RT-PCR targeting the TCR CDR3 was performed with the HTBI primer set. TCRdb analysed the multiplex PCR reads with MiXCR anew, one entry per CDR3 protein. The data show just over 550,000 distinct CDR3 sequences, with just over 45% seen just once and about 7.9% held by the top ten.

This sequence joins TRBV2 and TRBJ2-5, with a weak D call TRBD2 (6 bases). The receptor was derived from a woman aged 18-29 years with Graves' hyperthyroidism. The sample consisted of peripheral blood or thyroid tissue (not recorded which). Here the CDR3 reads CASRDTGGETQYF. In nucleotides, the CDR3 is TGTGCCAGCAGGGATACAGGAGGGGAGACCCAGTACTTC.